This T cell receptor (beta chain) was sequenced for a study of T cell changes during pregnancy in multiple sclerosis. The repertoire was sequenced with immunoSEQ multiplex PCR; TCRdb's copy has only in-frame clones and lacks some. This sample has around 130,000 clones; approximately 93% occur once, and the top ten carry roughly 6%. The CDR3 is made up of 14 amino acids. Germline lookup yields CDR1 SGHTA and CDR2 FQGNSA. Between the trimmed V and J ends, which lost 5 bases and 2 bases, there was a span of 13 bases. This receptor was identified in a female donor with multiple sclerosis, enrolled in a pregnancy study. The sample in question was peripheral blood, obtained before pregnancy. The chain recombines TRBV7-2 with TRBJ2-7, with a tentative D call TRBD1 (6 bases). The CDR3 is CASSPTWGPYEQYF. In DNA, the CDR3 is TGTGCCAGCAGCCCCACCTGGGGGCCCTACGAGCAGTACTTC.